This T cell receptor (beta chain) was captured by sequencing in a study of monozygotic twins with inflammatory bowel disease. CDR3 size: 12 residues. About this clonotype: Its antigen is not known.

Study-level findings and limits: IBD-affected twins scored below their healthy co-twins in TCRbeta diversity (inverse Simpson).

TCRdb processed the 5' RACE reads again and assigns one entry to each CDR3 protein, with no DNA. The sample totals 330,000 or so distinct CDR3 sequences. Sequencing was performed on blood. This receptor was identified in a human donor with ulcerative colitis or Crohn's disease, or a healthy co-twin of an affected twin (not recorded which). This chain links TRBV12-3 or TRBV12-4 with TRBJ2-7; the TCRdb D gene call, TRBD1, has no DNA to confirm it. The CDR3 here is CASSLVTDEQYF.